The 21 T cell receptor beta chains listed next were all sequenced from one sample in a study of technical replicates of blood from a handful of donors. TCRdb keeps only in-frame clones here, not all; method: immunoSEQ multiplex PCR. This sample has approximately 89,000 clones, with about 94% found just once. Sequencing input: T cells isolated from PBMCs. Source of these receptors: a human donor in good health.

The chain is built from TRBV15 and TRBJ2-3; D is perhaps TRBD2 (5 bases). Trimming took 7 bases from V and 1 from J, leaving 9 bases between them. Germline lookup yields CDR1 LNHNV and CDR2 YYDKDF (reference sequence). This CDR3 has 13 residues. The CDR3 nucleotides read TGTGCCACCAATCGGGATCGCACAGATACGCAGTATTTT. This encodes CATNRDRTDTQYF.

V gene TRBV28 combines with J gene TRBJ2-1; 8 nucleotides agree with TRBD2. Trimming cost V 6 bases and J 0 bases; bases outside gene matches: 4. The CDR3 is 15 amino acids. Germline lookup yields CDR1 MDHEN and CDR2 SYDVKM. CDR3: CASSSGRFSYNEQFF. The CDR3 DNA reads as TGTGCCAGCAGCAGCGGGAGATTCTCCTACAATGAGCAGTTCTTC.

The chain combines TRBV30 with TRBJ2-7, with unresolved D. The CDR3 runs 11 residues. V was pared by 5 bases and J by 2 bases, with 7 bases between. Germline-derived CDR1 and CDR2 are GTSNPN and SVGIG (reference sequence). CDR3 in DNA: TGTGCCTGGGGCAGTACCTACGAGCAGTACTTC. As protein: CAWGSTYEQYF.

V is TRBV6-5 and J is TRBJ2-6; possibly TRBD2 for D (6 bases). Germline lookup yields CDR1 MNHEY and CDR2 SVGAGI. This CDR3 spans 13 amino acids. CDR3 DNA: TGTGCGACTAGGGCTTCTGGGGCCAACGTCCTGACTTTC. Amino acids: CATRASGANVLTF.

This clone has only one observation. The genes are TRBV7-3 and TRBJ2-3, with D hard to call. The CDR3 has 13 amino acids. Germline V CDR1 and CDR2: SGHTA, FQGTGA. Trimming pared 4 bases from V and 0 bases from J, leaving 5 bases between. The CDR3 bases are TGTGCCAGCAGCTACGGTAGCACAGATACGCAGTATTTT. Its protein is CASSYGSTDTQYF.

V and J are TRBV6-1 and TRBJ1-1; D is unclear. This CDR3 is 11 amino acids long. V lost 7 bases to trimming and J lost 4 bases, with 7 bases between them. CDR1 MNHNS and CDR2 SASEGT come from the germline V gene. The CDR3 region is CASIPGTEAFF. The DNA for the CDR3 is TGTGCCAGCATTCCAGGCACTGAAGCTTTCTTT.

The chain carries TRBV27 and TRBJ2-2; 12 nucleotides line up with TRBD1. This CDR3 region has 17 residues. V gave up 0 bases and J gave up 7 bases; unmatched junction bases: 6. In germline, CDR1 is MNHEY, CDR2 SMNVEV (reference sequence). Here the CDR3 DNA reads TGTGCCAGCAGTTTATCCGGGACAGGGGGCGCAGGCGGGGAGCTGTTTTTT. It encodes CASSLSGTGGAGGELFF.

Points on this clone: A much more abundant neighbour one base away suggests this may be a read error. The genes are TRBV7-3 and TRBJ1-1, with D hard to call. V was shortened by 2 bases and J by 1 base, with 5 bases between the two germline ends. The CDR3 has 13 amino acids. Germline V gene data show CDR1 as SGHTA and CDR2 as FQGTGA. The CDR3 nucleotides read TGTGCCAGCAGCTTAGGCAGGAACACTGAAGCTTTCTTT. This gives the protein CASSLGRNTEAFF.

V is TRBV27 and J is TRBJ2-7, with a weak D call TRBD1 (6 bases). The ends were cut back, 3 bases at V and 5 bases at J, with 11 bases in the middle. Per the germline V gene, CDR1 is MNHEY and CDR2 is SMNVEV (reference sequence). The CDR3 runs 13 residues. The CDR3 DNA follows: TGTGCCAGCAGTTTCCACAACAGGGACGAGCAGTACTTC. Encoded protein: CASSFHNRDEQYF.

The CDR3 here is CASSLYRGPTEAFF. CDR3 sequence (DNA): TGTGCCAGCAGCCTTTACAGGGGGCCCACTGAAGCTTTCTTT. The chain is built from TRBV14 and TRBJ1-1; 9 nucleotides agree with TRBD1. Germline V gene data show CDR1 as SGHDN and CDR2 as FVKESK. The CDR3 is 14 amino acids. After removal of 4 bases from V and 4 bases from J, the junction contained 4 bases not matched to a gene.

The V and J genes are TRBV5-6 and TRBJ2-7; 9 nucleotides match TRBD1. From germline, CDR1 is SGHDT and CDR2 YYEEEE. This CDR3 comprises 14 residues. V trimming: 0 bases; J trimming: 3 bases; junction bases outside the gene matches: 1. The CDR3 spells CASSLGTGVYEQYF. CDR3 coding DNA: TGTGCCAGCAGCTTGGGGACAGGGGTCTACGAGCAGTACTTC.

The DNA of the CDR3 is TGTGCCAGCAGCGTAGCAACAGGGCCACGCACAGATACGCAGTATTTT. Protein sequence: CASSVATGPRTDTQYF. The genes are TRBV9 and TRBJ2-3, with a weak D call TRBD1 (6 bases). Germline V gene data show CDR1 as SGDLS and CDR2 as YYNGEE. The length of the CDR3 is 16 residues. V was trimmed by 0 bases and J by 1 base, leaving 12 bases between them.

This clone has only one observation. The chain combines TRBV6-1 with TRBJ2-7; tentative D call: TRBD2 (5 bases). Germline CDR1 and CDR2: MNHNS and SASEGT. This CDR3 has 14 residues. V was pared by 8 bases and J by 1 base, with 15 bases between. CDR3 region: CASPSTGSSYEQYF. In DNA, the CDR3 is TGTGCCAGCCCCTCGACGGGGAGTTCCTACGAGCAGTACTTC.

CDR3 nucleotides: TGTGCCAGCAGCGTAGAAGGGGCTGAAAAACTGTTTTTT. This gives the protein CASSVEGAEKLFF. V and J are TRBV9 and TRBJ1-4; possible D gene TRBD1, 5 bases. Per germline, CDR1 SGDLS and CDR2 YYNGEE. V shed 0 bases and J shed 7 bases, with 7 bases lying between them. This CDR3 region has 13 residues.

CDR3 in DNA: TGCGCCAGCAGCTTGGGGCTGTTGACAGATACGCAGTATTTT. Its translation is CASSLGLLTDTQYF. This sequence joins TRBV5-1 and TRBJ2-3, with no clear D. V was pared by 0 bases and J by 3 bases, with 8 bases between. This CDR3 contains 14 residues. Germline V gene sequence: CDR1 SGHRS, CDR2 YFSETQ.

V and J are TRBV18 and TRBJ2-7, with 8 nucleotides matching TRBD1. The V and J ends lost 3 bases and 3 bases, in that order; junction bases with no gene match: 4. Germline V gives CDR1 KGHSH, CDR2 LQKENI. This CDR3 is built from 14 residues. CDR3 sequence: CASSPSGTGYEQYF. CDR3 DNA: TGTGCCAGCTCACCCTCCGGGACAGGCTACGAGCAGTACTTC.

This clone was observed a single time. The genes are TRBV4-2 and TRBJ2-7; 9 bases fit TRBD1. In germline, CDR1 is LGHNA, CDR2 YNFKEQ. The CDR3 totals 17 residues. V shed 5 bases and J 0 bases; nucleotides not matched to a gene: 11. The CDR3 is CASSYLLPDRGSYEQYF. DNA of the CDR3: TGTGCCAGCAGCTATTTACTGCCGGACAGGGGCTCCTACGAGCAGTACTTC.

The rearrangement joins TRBV28 to TRBJ2-7; 13 bases align to TRBD2. Per the germline V gene, CDR1 is MDHEN and CDR2 is SYDVKM. This CDR3 contains 17 residues. With 3 bases clipped from V and 4 bases from J, the junction kept 9 bases outside the gene matches. This chain's CDR3 is CASSFPPGLAGDYEQYF. CDR3 DNA sequence: TGTGCCAGCAGTTTCCCGCCTGGACTAGCGGGAGATTACGAGCAGTACTTC.

The chain joins TRBV29-1 to TRBJ2-7, with D perhaps TRBD2 (6 bases). Trimming cost V 4 bases and J 1 base, with 14 bases left between them. This CDR3 spans 14 amino acids. Germline CDR1 SQVTM, CDR2 ANQGSEA. The CDR3 DNA reads TGCAGCGTTGTGGAGGGGTCCCTTTCCTACGAGCAGTACTTC. Translating it yields CSVVEGSLSYEQYF.

This clone was seen only once. In DNA, the CDR3 is TGTGCCAGCAGCTTTCATAACACTGAAGCTTTCTTT. This gives the protein CASSFHNTEAFF. The chain couples TRBV13 to TRBJ1-1; D not resolved. The CDR3 extends over 12 amino acids. V was pared by 3 bases and J by 2 bases, with 4 bases between. CDR1 and CDR2 (germline): PRHDT, FYEKMQ (reference sequence). Using reference TRBV13 and TRBJ1-1 for the parts outside the CDR3, the full variable domain is AAGVIQSPRHLIKEKRETATLKCYPIPRHDTVYWYQQGPGQDPQFLISFYEKMQSDKGSIPDRFSAQQFSDYHSELNMSSLELGDSALYFCASSFHNTEAFFGQGTRLTVV.

The V gene is TRBV5-1, the J gene TRBJ2-5; 12 nucleotides line up with TRBD2. Germline CDR1 reads SGHRS; CDR2 reads YFSETQ. With V trimmed by 0 bases and J by 2 bases, 5 bases remained unmatched. This CDR3 has 17 residues. The CDR3 DNA follows: TGCGCCAGCAGCTTGGTTGGACTAGCGGGGAGTCAAGAGACCCAGTACTTC. Protein product: CASSLVGLAGSQETQYF.